The source of this T cell receptor (beta chain) is a study of identifying expanded T cells in peripheral blood. Whole-study findings and limits: Across healthy donors, higher total template counts meant significantly greater approximately two-week count variance.

CDR3 length: 16 residues. Repertoires were generated with immunoSEQ multiplex PCR, while TCRdb's copy carries only in-frame clones and drops some. This table has approximately 85,000 clones, more than 70% appearing once. Notes on this clone: Its antigen is unknown.

Sequencing was done on a sample of blood. This TCR was sampled from a person aged 18 to 75 in good health. The V gene is TRBV21-1, the J gene TRBJ1-5. TRBV21-1 is a recognized pseudogene. The DNA of the CDR3 is TGTGCCAGCAGCAAAGTGGAGGCAGGCCGCCGTCAGCCCCAGCATTTT. This encodes CASSKVEAGRRQPQHF.